Sequencing of this T cell receptor beta chain was carried out in a study of T cells in Graves' hyperthyroidism and ophthalmopathy. Ten or more counts support this clonotype. Amplified regions were TCR beta CDR3 sequences from RNA transcripts. HTBI primers were the set used in a first-round RT-PCR of the TCR CDR3. Via MiXCR, TCRdb re-called the multiplex PCR reads, giving one row per CDR3 protein. The sample includes hundreds of thousands of distinct CDR3 sequences, more than 12% of them seen just once. J gave up 2 bases and V 5 bases, and 15 bases lay outside the gene matches. The CDR3 length is 18 residues. The germline gives CDR1 MNHNS, CDR2 SASEGT.

The origin of this receptor is a woman in her fifties or sixties with Graves' ophthalmopathy. The sequenced sample was blood. The chain couples TRBV6-1 to TRBJ2-3; 8 bases map to TRBD1. The CDR3 bases are TGTGCCAGCAGTTCTGGGACAGGCCCGACCGGCCCCACAGATACGCAGTATTTT. Protein product: CASSSGTGPTGPTDTQYF.